The 19 T cell receptor beta chains given below trace back to one sample, sequenced in a study of glioma-infiltrating T cells. TCR alpha and beta CDR3 regions were amplified from RNA using iRepertoire nested multiplex PCR. TCRdb processed the multiplex PCR reads anew with MiXCR; each CDR3 protein has one entry. The sample yields roughly 120,000 distinct CDR3 sequences, more than 20% seen once. The sequencing sample was made of glioma tissue, nonneoplastic brain tissue, or PBMCs (not recorded which). The receptor set was obtained from a human donor with low-grade glioma or glioblastoma, undergoing nonglioma brain surgery, or in good health (not recorded which).

In its sample, this clonotype was seen a few times. This chain links TRBV30 with TRBJ1-3; 8 nucleotides align to TRBD1. Germline CDR1 reads GTSNPN; CDR2 reads SVGIG (reference sequence). J was trimmed by 0 bases and V by 5 bases; bases with no gene match: 3. The CDR3 extends over 14 amino acids. CDR3 region: CAWGTGISGNTIYF. As DNA, the CDR3 is TGTGCCTGGGGGACAGGAATCTCTGGAAACACCATATATTTT.

This clonotype was observed at least ten times. This chain uses TRBV2 with TRBJ2-3; the D gene is possibly TRBD2 (6 bases). Germline CDR1 is SNHLY and CDR2 is FYNNEI. The V and J ends lost 8 bases and 4 bases respectively, with 16 bases between them. The CDR3 is made up of 14 amino acids. The CDR3 bases are TGTGCCAGCGTTCCGGGACTCTCCCCAGATACGCAGTATTTT. Translation: CASVPGLSPDTQYF.

In its sample, this clonotype was seen many times. The CDR3 spells CASSVGADTQYF. The CDR3, as DNA: TGTGCCAGCAGCGTCGGGGCAGATACGCAGTATTTT. This sequence joins TRBV9 and TRBJ2-3; weak D call: TRBD2 (5 bases). V lost 2 bases, J lost 4 bases, and 5 bases lay in between. The germline CDR1 and CDR2 sequences are SGDLS and YYNGEE. The CDR3 is 12 amino acids.

The chain recombines TRBV5-4 with TRBJ2-1, with TRBD2 identical over 9 bases. The CDR3 sequence is 16 residues long. With V trimmed by 0 bases and J by 2 bases, 3 bases remained unmatched. The germline V gene has CDR1 SGHNT and CDR2 YYREEE (reference sequence). Written as DNA, the CDR3 is TGTGCCAGCAGCTTGGAGGGCGGGAGGGCCTACAATGAGCAGTTCTTC. It is translated as CASSLEGGRAYNEQFF.

This clonotype was recorded at least ten times. V and J are TRBV7-2 and TRBJ2-7; maybe TRBD1 (5 bases). Per germline, CDR1 SGHTA and CDR2 FQGNSA. V lost 1 base and J lost 2, with 9 bases in between. This CDR3 is built from 14 residues. The CDR3 DNA reads TGTGCCAGCAGCTTAGAAGGGGTTGCCTACGAGCAGTACTTC. Translating it yields CASSLEGVAYEQYF. Variable domain in full (rest from reference TRBV7-2 and TRBJ2-7): GAGVSQSPSNKVTEKGKDVELRCDPISGHTALYWYRQSLGQGLEFLIYFQGNSAPDKSGLPSDRFSAERTGGSVSTLTIQRTQQEDSAVYLCASSLEGVAYEQYFGPGTRLTVT.

This clonotype was counted between two and nine times. The chain couples TRBV19 to TRBJ2-3; D possibly corresponds to TRBD2 (6 bases). This CDR3 region has 14 residues. Germline V CDR1 and CDR2: LNHDA, SQIVND (reference sequence). Trimming removed 11 bases at V and 2 bases at J, with 17 bases between. CDR3 sequence: CAVNTGRLTDTQYF. CDR3 bases: TGTGCCGTTAACACGGGGAGGCTCACAGATACGCAGTATTTT.

This clonotype was picked up many times. The chain recombines TRBV15 with TRBJ2-1; the D gene could be TRBD1 or TRBD2 (6 bases each). Per germline, CDR1 LNHNV and CDR2 YYDKDF (reference sequence). The length of the CDR3 is 13 residues. Trimming took off 7 bases at V and 4 bases at J, with 11 bases between the two ends. CDR3 bases: TGTGCCACCACGACGGGGGCATACAATGAGCAGTTCTTC. Its protein is CATTTGAYNEQFF.

About this clonotype itself: A read error may explain this, as a much larger clone is one base away. This sequence joins TRBV4-1 and TRBJ2-1; no clear D. Germline CDR1 and CDR2: MGHRA and YSYEKL. The CDR3 spans 13 residues. Trimming took off 6 bases at V and 4 bases at J, with 10 bases between the two ends. The CDR3 reads CASSPKGYNEQFF. The DNA for the CDR3 is TGCGCCAGCAGTCCTAAGGGATACAATGAGCAGTTCTTC.

This clonotype has a count of ten or more. The V and J genes are TRBV7-2 and TRBJ2-7; TRBD2 might be the D (6 bases). The CDR3 extends over 14 amino acids. CDR1 is SGHTA and CDR2 is FQGNSA in the germline V gene. Trimming shortened V by 2 bases and J by 6 bases, and 14 bases separated the two germline ends. This chain's CDR3 is CASSLLGSFGEQYF. In DNA form, the CDR3 reads TGTGCCAGCAGCTTACTCGGGAGCTTCGGCGAGCAGTACTTC.

This clonotype was detected many times. CDR3 region: CASSSSGRGGVETQYF. CDR3 sequence (DNA): TGTGCCAGCAGTTCGAGCGGGAGAGGGGGGGTTGAGACCCAGTACTTC. The rearrangement joins TRBV6-2 or TRBV6-3 to TRBJ2-5, with TRBD2 identical over 8 bases. Germline V lookup: CDR1 MNHEY, CDR2 SVGEGT. Unmatched junction bases numbered 12, after V lost 4 bases and J lost 5 bases. The CDR3 spans 16 residues.

This clonotype has ten or more counts. The chain recombines TRBV7-9 with TRBJ2-7; D is uncertain. This CDR3 has 11 residues. The V end lost 5 bases, the J end lost 6 bases, and 8 bases lay between the germline ends. Germline V CDR1 and CDR2: SEHNR, FQNEAQ (reference sequence). DNA for the CDR3: TGTGCCAGCAGCGCAGGTACCGAGCAGTACTTC. It codes for CASSAGTEQYF.

A few counts support this clonotype. One base away lies a much larger clone, so this may be a sequencing read error. The rearrangement uses TRBV20-1 and TRBJ2-3, with 10 nucleotides matching TRBD2. The CDR3 spans 18 residues. Germline V gene lookup returns CDR1 DFQATT and CDR2 SNEGSKA (reference sequence). The junction had 13 bases not matched to a gene; V was cut back by 3 bases and J by 1 base. This chain's CDR3 is CSARGLGLADPRTDTQYF. CDR3 bases: TGCAGTGCTAGGGGCTTAGGACTAGCGGATCCTCGCACAGATACGCAGTATTTT.

The chain is built from TRBV12-5 and TRBJ2-1; TRBD2 matches at 14 bases. This CDR3 comprises 16 residues. V shed 7 bases and J 7 bases; nucleotides not matched to a gene: 9. CDR1 is LGHNT and CDR2 is FRNRAP in the germline V gene. This CDR3 reads CASEKPGTSGSNEQFF. The CDR3 DNA sequence: TGTGCTAGTGAAAAACCCGGGACTAGCGGGAGTAATGAGCAGTTCTTC.

The table lists this clonotype with a count of one. Being one base from a much bigger clone, this may be a read error. It is unclear where the CDR3 begins or ends on the DNA, so no DNA is shown, and the CDR3 is as TCRdb lists it. The V and J genes are TRBV2 and TRBJ1-1. The CDR3 length is 14 residues, termini included. Germline CDR1 is SNHLY and CDR2 is FYNNEI. CDR3: CASHFRGPPTEAFF.

The V gene is TRBV7-3, the J gene TRBJ2-7; the D gene is possibly TRBD2 (6 bases). The CDR3 consists of 13 residues. Germline assignment: CDR1 SGHTA and CDR2 FQGTGA. The V and J ends lost 5 bases and 3 bases respectively, with 11 bases between them. The CDR3 is CASSMSGGYEQYF. The CDR3 DNA reads as TGTGCCAGCAGCATGTCCGGGGGCTACGAGCAGTACTTC. The variable domain in full, completed from reference TRBV7-3 and TRBJ2-7, reads GAGVSQTPSNKVTEKGKYVELRCDPISGHTALYWYRQSLGQGPEFLIYFQGTGAADDSGLPNDRFFAVRPEGSVSTLKIQRTERGDSAVYLCASSMSGGYEQYFGPGTRLTVT.

The rearrangement links TRBV18 to TRBJ2-3, with D possibly being TRBD1 (5 bases). The CDR3 runs to 14 residues. Germline values: CDR1 KGHSH, CDR2 LQKENI. V shed 3 bases and J shed 5 bases, with 12 bases lying between them. The CDR3 DNA reads TGTGCCAGCTCACCCCTGCCAGGGATAGATACGCAGTATTTT. It codes for CASSPLPGIDTQYF.

This clonotype has a count of ten or more. The V gene is TRBV6-1, the J gene TRBJ1-1, with TRBD1 as a possible D gene (6 bases). This CDR3 is 14 amino acids long. Germline V CDR1 and CDR2: MNHNS, SASEGT. V was clipped by 5 bases and J by 8 bases, with 18 bases between them. The CDR3 DNA follows: TGTGCCAGCAGTTCTGGGACATCCATCCAAGAAGCTTTCTTT. It specifies CASSSGTSIQEAFF.

This clonotype was counted a few times. V usage is TRBV29-1 and J usage is TRBJ2-1; tentatively, D is TRBD2 (5 bases). CDR1 is SQVTM, CDR2 ANQGSEA, per germline. Trimming removed 6 bases from V and 2 bases from J, with 8 bases in between. This CDR3 region has 12 residues. CDR3 in amino acids: CSVTGTYNEQFF. DNA of the CDR3: TGCAGCGTAACCGGGACCTACAATGAGCAGTTCTTC.

This clonotype was recorded a few times. The chain couples TRBV19 to TRBJ2-3; D is perhaps TRBD1 (5 bases). Germline V gene data show CDR1 as LNHDA and CDR2 as SQIVND (reference sequence). The V gene lost 1 base and the J gene lost 3 bases, with 11 bases spanning the gap. The CDR3 consists of 15 residues. The CDR3 protein is CASSIGVGATDTQYF. As DNA, the CDR3 is TGTGCCAGTAGTATAGGGGTAGGGGCGACAGATACGCAGTATTTT. The complete variable domain, with remaining parts taken from reference TRBV19 and TRBJ2-3, reads DGGITQSPKYLFRKEGQNVTLSCEQNLNHDAMYWYRQDPGQGLRLIYYSQIVNDFQKGDIAEGYSVSREKKESFPLTVTSAQKNPTAFYLCASSIGVGATDTQYFGPGTRLTVL.